This TCR beta chain was sequenced in a study of T-cell memory formation after mild COVID-19. Study-wide background: The study found TCR clusters largely donor specific.

Constant-segment primers were used for 5'RACE, and the resulting TCR alpha and TCR beta cDNA libraries carried sample barcodes and UMIs. TCRdb redid the calling of the 5' RACE reads with MiXCR, one entry per CDR3 protein. The data contain 300,000 to 350,000 distinct CDR3 sequences, approximately 13% of them singletons. This clonotype was observed many times. Germline V gives CDR1 DFQATT, CDR2 SNEGSKA (reference sequence). This CDR3 spans 12 amino acids. The ends lost 6 bases at V and 5 bases at J; junction bases unmatched: 5. V usage is TRBV20-1 and J usage is TRBJ2-5; 8 nucleotides agree with TRBD1. The sequence came from a man between 18 and 29 years old who had mild COVID-19 (a few samples of this study predate the infection). Cell type and time point are not known. The sequencing input was PBMCs or a T cell subset sorted from them (not recorded which). The CDR3 sequence: CSASRQGETQYF. The DNA of the CDR3 is TGCAGTGCCTCGCGACAGGGGGAGACCCAGTACTTC.